A single sample gave rise to the 19 T cell receptor beta chains below, sequenced in a study of human T cells and chemical hapten exposure. The total RNA was obtained from whole blood that was not fractionated. TCRdb used MiXCR to reprocess the 5' RACE reads, holding one entry per CDR3 protein. The table records tens of thousands of distinct CDR3 sequences, approximately 15% of them present only once. These receptor sequences come from a female donor in good health.

This clonotype was recorded many times. This rearrangement joins TRBV4-3 to TRBJ1-5, with D possibly TRBD1 on 5 matching bases. This CDR3 contains 15 residues. V dropped 0 bases and J dropped 5 bases, with 11 bases sitting between them. Germline CDR1 is LGHNA and CDR2 is YSLEER. The CDR3 DNA sequence: TGCGCCAGCAGCCAAGATAGGATGGGGGATCAGCCCCAGCATTTT. It codes for CASSQDRMGDQPQHF.

The rearrangement links TRBV29-1 to TRBJ1-2; 8 bases line up with TRBD1. The CDR3 has 12 residues. The germline V gene encodes CDR1 SQVTM and CDR2 ANQGSEA. V lost 8 bases, J lost 6 bases, and 8 bases stayed unmatched. The CDR3 bases are TGCAGCATTTTGGACAGGGTGGATGGCTACACCTTC. This codes for CSILDRVDGYTF.

The CDR3 here is CAWAGVSEEQYF. CDR3 in DNA: TGTGCCTGGGCCGGGGTTTCCGAAGAGCAGTACTTC. This chain connects TRBV30 to TRBJ2-7; the D gene is possibly TRBD2 (5 bases). Germline V gives CDR1 GTSNPN, CDR2 SVGIG (reference sequence). The CDR3 length is 12 residues. V gave up 5 bases and J gave up 7 bases, with 15 bases separating them.

The chain joins TRBV7-9 to TRBJ1-5, with D unclear. The V gene's germline CDR1 is SEHNR and CDR2 FQNEAQ (reference sequence). The CDR3 runs to 12 residues. V lost 2 bases to trimming and J lost 8 bases, with 7 bases between them. For the CDR3, the DNA is TGTGCCAGCAGCTTACTGGAAGAGCCCCAGCATTTT. Translation gives CASSLLEEPQHF.

With regard to this clonotype: No conserved phenylalanine or tryptophan ends this CDR3, so it is likely a read error. The limits of the CDR3 on the DNA are not certain, so only TCRdb's listed CDR3 is given. This sequence joins TRBV7-2 and TRBJ1-1; the table's D call of TRBD1 was not tested on the DNA. The CDR3 is 10 residues long, counting both termini. Looked up from germline, CDR1 is SGHTA and CDR2 is FQGNSA. The CDR3 spells CASSSSGTDL.

The table lists this clonotype with a few counts. The V gene is TRBV5-5, the J gene TRBJ2-3; D is undetermined. Germline CDR1 reads SGHKS; CDR2 reads YYEKEE (reference sequence). V lost 4 bases to trimming and J lost 3 bases, with 15 bases between them. The CDR3 has 15 amino acids. The CDR3 loop is CASSPYQYWTDTQYF. The CDR3 DNA follows: TGTGCCAGCAGCCCCTACCAGTACTGGACAGATACGCAGTATTTT.

This clonotype has only a few counts. This chain links TRBV28 with TRBJ1-1; TRBD1 might be the D (6 bases). The CDR3 covers 15 residues. Deletions cut 6 bases from V and 3 bases from J, with 17 bases between. CDR1 and CDR2 from the germline V gene are MDHEN and SYDVKM. CDR3 loop: CASRRSVGADTEAFF. CDR3 bases: TGTGCCAGCAGGCGAAGTGTGGGGGCGGACACTGAAGCTTTCTTT.

This clonotype appeared a few times. The chain has TRBV7-2 and TRBJ1-1; D remains unclear. Trimming removed 5 bases from V and 1 base from J, with 11 bases in between. Germline CDR1 reads SGHTA; CDR2 reads FQGNSA. CDR3 length equals 14 residues. The CDR3 DNA is TGTGCCAGCAGCAGGGCCCTATCGAACACTGAAGCTTTCTTT. Translated: CASSRALSNTEAFF.

The genes are TRBV5-5 and TRBJ1-3, with D perhaps TRBD1 (5 bases). Germline lookup yields CDR1 SGHKS and CDR2 YYEKEE (reference sequence). The CDR3 has 20 amino acids. V was pared by 5 bases and J by 1 base, with 28 bases between. This CDR3 is CASSLGAAIYIPLSGNTIYF. CDR3 sequence (DNA): TGTGCCAGCAGTTTAGGGGCCGCTATCTACATCCCTCTATCTGGAAACACCATATATTTT.

This clonotype showed up just a few times. The chain's CDR3 is CASSTGRHYEQYF. CDR3 bases: TGTGCCAGCAGCACCGGACGGCACTACGAGCAGTACTTC. The rearrangement joins TRBV7-8 to TRBJ2-7; D ambiguous. With 5 bases removed from V and 3 bases from J, the gap between germline ends came to 11 bases. The CDR3 contains 13 residues. Germline loops: CDR1 SGHVS, CDR2 FQNEAQ. Full variable domain (outside the CDR3, taken from reference TRBV7-8 and TRBJ2-7): GAGVSQSPRYKVAKRGQDVALRCDPISGHVSLFWYQQALGQGPEFLTYFQNEAQLDKSGLPSDRFFAERPEGSVSTLKIQRTQQEDSAVYLCASSTGRHYEQYFGPGTRLTVT.

CDR3 in DNA: TGTGCCAGCAGCCCCTCCGGGACTAGCGGGAGTGTTGAGCAGTTCTTC. Translating gives CASSPSGTSGSVEQFF. This rearrangement joins TRBV7-9 to TRBJ2-1; 14 bases line up with TRBD2. J was trimmed by 9 bases and V by 5 bases; bases with no gene match: 9. CDR3 length: 16 amino acids. The germline V gene encodes CDR1 SEHNR and CDR2 FQNEAQ (reference sequence).

The chain employs TRBV6-1 and TRBJ1-1; D is undetermined. Germline V lookup: CDR1 MNHNS, CDR2 SASEGT. V lost 2 bases, J lost 1 base, and 5 bases lay in between. This CDR3 contains 13 residues. The CDR3 reads CASSESRNTEAFF. The DNA of the CDR3 is TGTGCCAGCAGTGAAAGCAGGAACACTGAAGCTTTCTTT.

This sequence joins TRBV11-2 and TRBJ2-5, with D unresolved. The V and J ends lost 0 bases and 1 base respectively, with 9 bases between them. This CDR3 has 15 residues. Germline V gene lookup returns CDR1 SGHAT and CDR2 FQNNGV. CDR3: CASSLDIRTQETQYF. The DNA of the CDR3 is TGTGCCAGCAGCTTAGATATAAGGACCCAAGAGACCCAGTACTTC.

This chain joins TRBV12-3 or TRBV12-4 and TRBJ1-3; the match to TRBD1 covers 7 bases. The CDR3 is 17 residues long. Losses at the gene ends were 0 bases for V and 0 bases for J; bases not matched to a gene: 5. CDR3 nucleotides: TGTGCCAGCAGTTTAGCGGGGACAGCGCGCTCTGGAAACACCATATATTTT. This encodes CASSLAGTARSGNTIYF.

This CDR3 is CASSADREAFF. For the CDR3, the DNA is TGTGCCAGCAGTGCGGACAGGGAAGCTTTCTTT. The genes are TRBV2 and TRBJ1-1; 7 bases match TRBD1. Germline CDR1 and CDR2: SNHLY and FYNNEI. After removal of 4 bases from V and 8 bases from J, the junction contained 1 base not matched to a gene. The CDR3 has 11 amino acids.

This clonotype was seen a few times. The chain is built from TRBV6-6 and TRBJ1-2, with D possibly being TRBD1 (5 bases). This CDR3 is built from 14 residues. In germline, CDR1 is MNHNY, CDR2 SVGAGI (reference sequence). V lost 7 bases, J lost 2 bases, and 14 bases lay in between. CDR3 nucleotide sequence: TGTGCCAGCACGGACATCCGACACAACTATGGCTACACCTTC. Its translation is CASTDIRHNYGYTF.

The V gene is TRBV3-1, the J gene TRBJ1-6; 9 bases are a match to TRBD1. Trimming took 0 bases from V and 10 from J; bases not matched to a gene: 10. Germline V lookup: CDR1 LGHDT, CDR2 YNNKEL (reference sequence). The length of the CDR3 is 17 residues. The CDR3, as DNA: TGTGCCAGCAGCCAAGATCCGGGGACAGGGACAACATCACCCCTCCACTTT. Its protein is CASSQDPGTGTTSPLHF.

In this sample, this clonotype turned up a few times. This chain connects TRBV7-2 to TRBJ2-5; D possibly corresponds to TRBD2 (5 bases). The CDR3 is 13 residues long. Trimming cost V 4 bases and J 13 bases, with 19 bases left between them. Germline loops: CDR1 SGHTA, CDR2 FQGNSA. CDR3 in DNA: TGTGCCAGCAGCTCAAGGACTGGTCAAGAGTTGTACTTC. Translation: CASSSRTGQELYF.

The rearrangement joins TRBV7-8 to TRBJ1-2, with a tentative D call TRBD1 (6 bases). The CDR3 is 14 amino acids. Germline lookup yields CDR1 SGHVS and CDR2 FQNEAQ. V lost 5 bases, J lost 4 bases, and 14 bases lay in between. CDR3 loop: CASSRRQEIYGYTF. CDR3 in DNA: TGTGCCAGCAGCCGGCGACAGGAGATCTATGGCTACACCTTC.